This T cell receptor (beta chain) was found in a study of identical twins. Whole-study findings and limits: Compared with unrelated sharing, twin-shared out-of-frame alpha sequences had more low-probability sequences. A cross-sectional statistical analysis, not follow-up of the same donors, supported the conclusions.

This clonotype was seen more than once but under ten times. Its cognate antigen is unknown. Template switching, a step in the protocol, added a universal primer site, and cDNA carried unique molecular identifiers. TCRdb reanalysed the 5' RACE reads using MiXCR and keeps one entry per CDR3 protein. The sample lists approximately 600,000 distinct CDR3 sequences, roughly 7.2% seen once, with 1.6% in the top ten. These data are also associated with another study on yellow fever vaccine responses in identical twins.

Sequencing used PBMCs. The receptor's source is a woman aged 18 to 35 in good health.

CDR3: CASSPRLAGTETGELFF. In nucleotides, the CDR3 is TGCGCCAGCAGCCCAAGACTAGCGGGAACAGAAACCGGGGAGCTGTTTTTT. V is TRBV5-1 and J is TRBJ2-2; TRBD2 agrees at 11 bases. Trimming at V came to 4 bases and at J to 5 bases, leaving 10 bases not matched to a gene. The CDR3 sequence is 17 residues long. The germline gives CDR1 SGHRS, CDR2 YFSETQ.